This T cell receptor beta chain was recorded in a study of T cells expressing NK-cell markers. CDR3 length: 14 amino acids. Germline loops: CDR1 SNHLY, CDR2 FYNNEI. TCRdb re-called the 5' RACE reads and shows each CDR3 protein once, DNA omitted. The listing records 3,000 or so distinct CDR3 sequences. This TCR was sampled from a man aged 18-69 years in good health. The specimen sequenced was blood T cells: a sorted CD56 or NKG2C T cell subset, CD4+ or CD8+ T cells, or bulk PBMC T cells (not recorded which). This chain joins TRBV2 and TRBJ2-7. The CDR3 reads CASRDALTSYEQYF.